This T cell receptor beta chain is drawn from a study of blood T cell repertoires in COVID-19. Measured with immunoSEQ multiplex PCR; TCRdb has only the in-frame clones, and not every one. The table includes 200,000 to 250,000 clones, 80% detected once. The TCR was taken from a young man with acute COVID-19. The sample taken for sequencing was PBMCs or T cells enriched from blood (not recorded which).

The CDR3 loop reads CASSLTSVPDTQYF. The CDR3 nucleotides read TGTGCCAGCAGTTTGACTAGCGTCCCAGATACGCAGTATTTT. V is TRBV27 and J is TRBJ2-3; 8 nucleotides agree with TRBD2. Germline assignment: CDR1 MNHEY and CDR2 SMNVEV (reference sequence). V lost 3 bases to trimming and J lost 4 bases; unmatched junction nucleotides: 3. This CDR3 is 14 amino acids long.